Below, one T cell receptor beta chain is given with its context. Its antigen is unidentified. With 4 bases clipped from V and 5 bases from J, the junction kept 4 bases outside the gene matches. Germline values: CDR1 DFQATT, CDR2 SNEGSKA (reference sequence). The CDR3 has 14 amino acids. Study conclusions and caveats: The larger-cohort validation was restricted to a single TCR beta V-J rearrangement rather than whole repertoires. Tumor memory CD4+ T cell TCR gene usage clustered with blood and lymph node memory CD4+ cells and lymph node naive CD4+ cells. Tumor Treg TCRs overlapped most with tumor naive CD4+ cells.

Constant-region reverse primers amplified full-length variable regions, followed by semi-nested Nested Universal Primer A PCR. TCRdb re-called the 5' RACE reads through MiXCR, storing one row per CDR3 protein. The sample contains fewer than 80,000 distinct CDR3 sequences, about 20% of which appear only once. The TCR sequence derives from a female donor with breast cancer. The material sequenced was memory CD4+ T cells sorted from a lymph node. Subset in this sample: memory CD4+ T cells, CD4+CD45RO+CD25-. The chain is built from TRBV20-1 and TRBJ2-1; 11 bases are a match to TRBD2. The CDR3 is CSAISGGANNEQFF. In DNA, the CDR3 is TGCAGTGCTATTAGCGGGGGGGCTAACAATGAGCAGTTCTTC.